The T cell receptor (beta chain) under discussion was sequenced for a study of cytomegalovirus exposure and HLA in healthy donors. To note about this clone: Its antigen is still unknown.

Primers for the PCR totalled 60 Vbeta and 13 Jbeta. Sequencing was performed with immunoSEQ multiplex PCR; in TCRdb, only in-frame clones are kept and a portion is missing. The sample yields about 120,000 clones, about three quarters seen once. General study points: Sequencing likely generated an artifact that appeared as a cluster of highly shared sequence variants. Owing to their indistinguishability, certain V segments, notably TRBV6-2 and TRBV6-3, were excluded. Altogether, 160 or so TCR beta chains were recorded as cytomegalovirus-associated. For most TCR sequences rarity was the rule, although some public TCRs occurred in many donors.

Germline V gene sequence: CDR1 MNHEY, CDR2 SVGAGI. Between the trimmed V and J ends, which lost 2 bases and 8 bases, there was a span of 12 bases. This CDR3 is built from 14 residues. Sequenced input: PBMCs. The source of this sequence is a middle-aged woman in good health and CMV-seropositive. This rearrangement joins TRBV6-5 to TRBJ1-4, with D possibly being TRBD1 (5 bases). CDR3 sequence: CASSYNRRTEKLFF. As DNA, the CDR3 is TGTGCCAGCAGTTACAACAGGCGGACGGAAAAACTGTTTTTT.